This T cell receptor beta chain was found in a study of post-analysis software for immune sequencing data. The study, taken as a whole, reports: Multiple sclerosis was associated with a significant reduction in normalized Chao1 diversity relative to controls. F measure showed strong co-clustering of same-batch samples.

This clonotype showed up just once. What it binds is not known. Unique molecular identifiers tagged the TCR beta cDNA libraries. TCRdb analysed the PCR reads with MiXCR anew, one entry per CDR3 protein. This sample has around 700,000 distinct CDR3 sequences, with over 45% found just once. This TCR was sampled from a girl aged 2 to 10 with multiple sclerosis. Specimen: blood.

This chain's CDR3 is CASSFNPTSSYNEQFF. In nucleotides, the CDR3 is TGTGCCAGCAGCTTTAACCCGACTTCCTCCTACAATGAGCAGTTCTTC. The gene calls are TRBV11-1 and TRBJ2-1, with D hard to call. Germline CDR1 is SGHAT and CDR2 is FQDESV (reference sequence). This CDR3 contains 16 residues. V was shortened by 3 bases and J by 0 bases, with 12 bases between the two germline ends.